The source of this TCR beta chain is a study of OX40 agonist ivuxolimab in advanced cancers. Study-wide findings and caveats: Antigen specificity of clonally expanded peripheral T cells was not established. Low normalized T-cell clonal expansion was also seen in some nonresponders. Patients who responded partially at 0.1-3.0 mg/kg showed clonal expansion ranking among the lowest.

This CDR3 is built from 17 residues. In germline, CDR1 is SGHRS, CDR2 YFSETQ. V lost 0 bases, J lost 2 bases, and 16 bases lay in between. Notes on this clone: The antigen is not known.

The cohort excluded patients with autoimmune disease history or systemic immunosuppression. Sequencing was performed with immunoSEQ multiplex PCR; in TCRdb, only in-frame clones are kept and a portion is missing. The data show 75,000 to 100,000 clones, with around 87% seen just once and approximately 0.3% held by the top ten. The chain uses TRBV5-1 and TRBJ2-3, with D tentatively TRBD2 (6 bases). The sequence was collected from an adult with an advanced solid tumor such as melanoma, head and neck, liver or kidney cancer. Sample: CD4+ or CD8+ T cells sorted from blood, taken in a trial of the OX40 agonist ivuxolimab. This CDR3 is CASSLGAGTFFTDTQYF. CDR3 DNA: TGCGCCAGCAGCTTGGGGGCGGGGACTTTCTTCACAGATACGCAGTATTTT.